The sequence of this TCR beta chain was determined in a study of control samples from healthy donors and cancer patients. TCRdb's copy holds only in-frame clones and misses some; the assay was immunoSEQ multiplex PCR. The data show about 170,000 clones, around 93% seen once. The CDR3 contains 14 residues. Germline CDR1 DFQATT, CDR2 SNEGSKA (reference sequence). V lost 3 bases, J lost 0 bases, and 3 bases stayed unmatched. Sequenced: blood. The J gene is TRBJ1-2, the V gene TRBV20-1, with 8 bases that match TRBD1. The TCR was taken from a woman between 55 and 75 years old in good health. The chain's CDR3 is CSASQGASNYGYTF. The CDR3 coding sequence is TGCAGTGCTAGTCAGGGGGCTTCTAACTATGGCTACACCTTC.